A single sample gave rise to the 15 T cell receptor beta chains below, sequenced in a study of Graves' ophthalmopathy and Graves' hyperthyroidism. Amplification targeted the TCR beta CDR3 regions, with RNA transcripts as the source material. Following a first-round RT-PCR that used HTBI primers, a second-round multiplex PCR was carried out. TCRdb reprocessed the multiplex PCR reads via MiXCR and lists one record per CDR3 protein. Seen here are over 450,000 distinct CDR3 sequences, around an eighth observed once, and the top ten hold 9.8%. The sequencing sample was made of blood. These receptor sequences come from a woman aged 25-40 years with Graves' ophthalmopathy.

This clonotype was detected many times. The V call is TRBV30, the J call TRBJ2-7; TRBD2 matches 8 bases. This CDR3 spans 14 amino acids. Germline-derived CDR1 and CDR2 are GTSNPN and SVGIG (reference sequence). J lost 4 bases, V lost 0 bases, and 5 bases had no gene match. This chain's CDR3 is CAWSVSGGSYEQYF. For the CDR3, the DNA is TGTGCCTGGAGTGTAAGCGGGGGTTCGTACGAGCAGTACTTC.

Ten or more counts support this clonotype. This sequence joins TRBV5-1 and TRBJ2-7; 8 bases line up with TRBD1. This CDR3 is built from 15 residues. V shed 5 bases and J 3 bases; nucleotides not matched to a gene: 10. Germline CDR1 reads SGHRS; CDR2 reads YFSETQ. The CDR3 region is CASRGDRRGSYEQYF. In DNA form, the CDR3 reads TGCGCCAGCAGGGGGGACAGGCGAGGGAGCTACGAGCAGTACTTC.

In its sample, this clonotype was seen many times. The chain joins TRBV2 to TRBJ1-3; TRBD1 is a possible D gene (5 bases). This CDR3 is built from 14 residues. Trimming removed 5 bases at V and 0 bases at J, with 8 bases between. Germline CDR1 reads SNHLY; CDR2 reads FYNNEI. The CDR3 reads CASSTQGSGNTIYF. CDR3 DNA sequence: TGTGCCAGCAGTACCCAGGGCTCTGGAAACACCATATATTTT. The full variable domain, its missing parts supplied by reference TRBV2 and TRBJ1-3, is EPEVTQTPSHQVTQMGQEVILRCVPISNHLYFYWYRQILGQKVEFLVSFYNNEISEKSEIFDDQFSVERPDGSNFTLKIRSTKLEDSAMYFCASSTQGSGNTIYFGEGSWLTVV.

For the CDR3, the DNA is TGCAGTGCTAGTAGACTAGCGGGGGGCCGGACCGGGGAGCTGTTTTTT. Translating gives CSASRLAGGRTGELFF. This rearrangement joins TRBV20-1 to TRBJ2-2; 13 bases are a match to TRBD2. The CDR3 loop spans 16 amino acids. Trimming removed 3 bases from V and 5 bases from J; junction bases left unmatched: 6. Germline V gives CDR1 DFQATT, CDR2 SNEGSKA (reference sequence).

The sample holds many counts of this clonotype. V usage is TRBV6-1 and J usage is TRBJ1-1; D remains unclear. Germline values: CDR1 MNHNS, CDR2 SASEGT. Trimming took off 1 base at V and 6 bases at J, with 3 bases between the two ends. CDR3 length equals 11 residues. The CDR3 reads CASSEVAEAFF. In DNA, the CDR3 is TGTGCCAGCAGTGAAGTGGCTGAAGCTTTCTTT.

This clonotype appeared many times. This chain links TRBV25-1 with TRBJ1-2; TRBD1 matches at 10 bases. V trimming: 1 base; J trimming: 4 bases; junction bases outside the gene matches: 12. The CDR3 length is 18 residues. Germline V gene sequence: CDR1 MGHDK, CDR2 SYGVNS. CDR3 coding DNA: TGTGCCAGCAGTGAATCTAGATCCCGGACAGGGGGGAGCTATGGCTACACCTTC. Its protein is CASSESRSRTGGSYGYTF.

This clonotype was seen repeatedly, ten times or more. This chain joins TRBV11-2 and TRBJ2-2; possibly TRBD1 for D (7 bases). This CDR3 region has 16 residues. The V end was cut by 1 base, the J end by 3 bases, with 12 bases between. CDR1 SGHAT and CDR2 FQNNGV come from the germline V gene. CDR3 nucleotide sequence: TGTGCCAGCAGCTTAGTTGGCAGGGGGGACACCGGGGAGCTGTTTTTT. As protein: CASSLVGRGDTGELFF.

Comment on this clonotype: A clone one base away is much larger, so this may be a read error. The chain couples TRBV20-1 to TRBJ2-5, with D possibly matching TRBD2 (7 bases). Germline CDR1 DFQATT, CDR2 SNEGSKA (reference sequence). This CDR3 has 15 residues. Trimming took off 6 bases at V and 4 bases at J, with 21 bases between the two ends. The CDR3 DNA follows: TGCAGTGCCCTCCAGCTGGCGGGGGCTCGAGAGACCCAGTACTTC. Encoded protein: CSALQLAGARETQYF.

This clonotype was observed a few times. The conserved closing phenylalanine or tryptophan is absent in this CDR3, likely reflecting a read error. The gene calls are TRBV7-2 and TRBJ2-2, with 11 bases lining up with TRBD2. Germline V gene data show CDR1 as SGHTA and CDR2 as FQGNSA. CDR3 length equals 15 residues. The V and J ends lost 5 bases and 7 bases, in that order; junction bases with no gene match: 6. CDR3 nucleotides: TGTGCCAGCAGCCTGACTAGCGGGAAAATCGGGGAGCTGTTTTTG. Protein product: CASSLTSGKIGELFL.

This clonotype was recorded many times. V usage is TRBV6-5 and J usage is TRBJ1-2; tentatively, D is TRBD1 (5 bases). The germline V gene has CDR1 MNHEY and CDR2 SVGAGI. V was pared by 7 bases and J by 4 bases, with 13 bases between. This CDR3 has 13 residues. The CDR3 is CASTTGTSYGYTF. The CDR3 nucleotides are TGTGCCAGCACGACCGGGACCAGCTATGGCTACACCTTC.

This clonotype was observed at least ten times. The genes are TRBV30 and TRBJ1-2; D not resolved. Germline CDR1 GTSNPN, CDR2 SVGIG (reference sequence). Between the trimmed V and J ends, which lost 0 bases and 8 bases, there was a span of 7 bases. The CDR3 has 11 residues. The CDR3, as DNA: TGTGCCTGGAGTGTAGGGCCCGGCTACACCTTC. This sequence encodes CAWSVGPGYTF.

Many counts were recorded for this clonotype. The chain joins TRBV6-2 or TRBV6-3 to TRBJ2-7; D remains ambiguous. This CDR3 contains 13 residues. The germline CDR1 and CDR2 sequences are MNHEY and SVGEGT. V gave up 2 bases and J gave up 6 bases, with 11 bases separating them. The CDR3 coding sequence is TGTGCCAGCAGTTACGCGGAGTCTGGCGAGCAGTACTTC. It codes for CASSYAESGEQYF.

This clonotype was seen ten or more times. The chain links TRBV28 to TRBJ1-2; 7 positions match TRBD1. There are 14 residues in the CDR3. Per germline, CDR1 MDHEN and CDR2 SYDVKM. V lost 5 bases and J lost 3; bases outside the gene matches: 6. The CDR3 loop reads CASSVDRVHYGYTF. For the CDR3, the DNA is TGTGCCAGCAGTGTTGACAGGGTACACTATGGCTACACCTTC.

In its sample, this clonotype was seen many times. J is TRBJ1-5 and V is TRBV7-2, with 8 bases aligning to TRBD1. CDR3 length: 15 residues. V trimming: 4 bases; J trimming: 7 bases; junction bases outside the gene matches: 9. Per the germline V gene, CDR1 is SGHTA and CDR2 is FQGNSA. The CDR3 DNA reads TGTGCCAGCAGCTCCGGGACAGGCCTCGGGCAGCCCCAGCATTTT. Translating gives CASSSGTGLGQPQHF.

This clonotype has at least ten counts. J is TRBJ1-6 and V is TRBV9, with a weak D call TRBD1 (5 bases). The germline V gene has CDR1 SGDLS and CDR2 YYNGEE. Trimming took 3 bases from V and 8 from J, leaving 15 bases between them. The CDR3 loop spans 15 amino acids. This chain's CDR3 is CASSDAGTGDSPLHF. The CDR3 DNA follows: TGTGCCAGCAGCGACGCCGGGACGGGTGATTCACCCCTCCACTTT. The full variable domain, rest sourced from reference TRBV9 and TRBJ1-6, is DSGVTQTPKHLITATGQRVTLRCSPRSGDLSVYWYQQSLDQGLQFLIQYYNGEERAKGNILERFSAQQFPDLHSELNLSSLELGDSALYFCASSDAGTGDSPLHFGNGTRLTVT.